This entry lists 26 T cell receptor beta chains sequenced from one sample in a study of blood T cell repertoires in COVID-19. Sequenced by immunoSEQ multiplex PCR; TCRdb stores in-frame clones only, minus some. The sample consists of 75,000 to 100,000 clones, approximately 90% of them appearing once. The sample comprised peripheral blood. The receptors come from a man between 60 and 75 years old with acute or convalescent COVID-19.

The chain links TRBV2 to TRBJ2-2; D may be TRBD2 (5 bases). Germline values: CDR1 SNHLY, CDR2 FYNNEI. The CDR3 runs to 13 residues. Trimming pared 6 bases from V and 6 bases from J, leaving 11 bases between. CDR3 region: CASRELVSGELFF. DNA of the CDR3: TGTGCCAGCAGGGAACTAGTTTCCGGGGAGCTGTTTTTT.

The CDR3 nucleotides read TGTGCCTGGAGCATCCCCGGCAGGGGTGGTTCACCCCTCCACTTT. It encodes CAWSIPGRGGSPLHF. The chain recombines TRBV30 with TRBJ1-6; a weak D match, TRBD1 (6 bases). V lost 3 bases and J 9 bases, leaving 18 bases between the germline ends. There are 15 residues in the CDR3. The germline V gene has CDR1 GTSNPN and CDR2 SVGIG (reference sequence).

The rearrangement uses TRBV30 and TRBJ1-4; 8 positions match TRBD1. This CDR3 is built from 14 residues. V lost 4 bases to trimming and J lost 4 bases; unmatched junction nucleotides: 5. Germline V gives CDR1 GTSNPN, CDR2 SVGIG (reference sequence). CDR3 DNA sequence: TGTGCCTGGACCAGGGGGCTAGGTAATGAAAAACTGTTTTTT. It codes for CAWTRGLGNEKLFF.

The CDR3 loop reads CASSQRDFYGYTF. CDR3 nucleotides: TGTGCCAGCAGTCAAAGGGACTTCTATGGCTACACCTTC. The genes are TRBV6-6 and TRBJ1-2, with a possible D match to TRBD1 (5 bases). CDR1 is MNHNY and CDR2 is SVGAGI in the germline V gene (reference sequence). Trimming shortened V by 5 bases and J by 4 bases, and 11 bases separated the two germline ends. The CDR3 has 13 amino acids.

V is TRBV21-1 and J is TRBJ1-4; TRBD1 was called by the table and not checked on the DNA. TRBV21-1 is a known pseudogene. This CDR3 contains 19 residues. The CDR3 loop reads CASSKAGGTGVVRVEKLFF. As DNA, the CDR3 is TGTGCCAGCAGCAAAGCAGGGGGGACAGGGGTTGTAAGAGTTGAAAAACTGTTTTTT.

Concerning this clone: The identical CDR3 is also encoded by other nucleotide sequences in the sample. The chain combines TRBV29-1 with TRBJ1-2; 8 nucleotides align to TRBD1. Germline CDR1 is SQVTM and CDR2 is ANQGSEA. The CDR3 runs to 14 residues. V lost 1 base, J lost 4 bases, and 5 bases stayed unmatched. The CDR3 DNA reads TGCAGCGTTGAAGGCCAGGGGGCTTTCTATGGCTACACCTTC. It encodes CSVEGQGAFYGYTF.

The rearrangement links TRBV21-1 to TRBJ2-1; the table's TRBD2 call for D was not verified on the DNA. TRBV21-1 is deemed a pseudogene. The CDR3 extends over 20 amino acids. The CDR3 DNA sequence: TGTGCCAGCAGCAAACCCACACCGGGACTAGCGGGGGATGCCTACAATGAGCAGTTCTTC. Translation: CASSKPTPGLAGDAYNEQFF.

This clone showed up just a few times. The J gene is TRBJ1-2, the V gene TRBV19; TRBD1 matches 7 bases. V was clipped by 6 bases and J by 8 bases; unmatched bases: 12. The length of the CDR3 is 14 residues. From germline, CDR1 is LNHDA and CDR2 SQIVND (reference sequence). CDR3 in DNA: TGTGCCAGTAGGCCTACGGGACAGCTTATGGGCTACACCTTC. This translates into CASRPTGQLMGYTF.

This chain uses TRBV20-1 with TRBJ2-1; no reliable D call. The CDR3 is 11 residues long. The V gene's germline CDR1 is DFQATT and CDR2 SNEGSKA (reference sequence). V lost 4 bases to trimming and J lost 7 bases, with 8 bases between them. The CDR3 sequence: CSATGLNEQFF. The DNA of the CDR3 is TGCAGTGCTACGGGTCTTAATGAGCAGTTCTTC.

The chain links TRBV5-6 to TRBJ2-3, with 8 positions matching TRBD2. Germline V gene lookup returns CDR1 SGHDT and CDR2 YYEEEE. V shed 0 bases and J 2 bases; nucleotides not matched to a gene: 8. The CDR3 consists of 17 residues. CDR3 region: CASSLGLAGGPTDTQYF. In DNA form, the CDR3 reads TGTGCCAGCAGCTTGGGGTTGGCGGGGGGCCCCACAGATACGCAGTATTTT.

J is TRBJ2-3 and V is TRBV19; possibly TRBD1 for D (5 bases). Germline CDR1 and CDR2: LNHDA and SQIVND (reference sequence). The length of the CDR3 is 13 residues. The germline V and J ends were trimmed by 5 bases and 2 bases, with 8 bases remaining between them. CDR3 amino acids: CASSQGPTDTQYF. Here the CDR3 DNA reads TGTGCCAGTAGTCAGGGCCCCACAGATACGCAGTATTTT.

The chain employs TRBV24-1 and TRBJ2-3; D unresolved. The germline V gene encodes CDR1 KGHDR and CDR2 SFDVKD. V lost 3 bases to trimming and J lost 4 bases, with 4 bases between them. The CDR3 has 12 residues. For the CDR3, the DNA is TGTGCCACCAGTGATGGGCCAGATACGCAGTATTTT. It codes for CATSDGPDTQYF.

The chain employs TRBV30 and TRBJ2-7; D unclear. The CDR3 is 13 amino acids. The germline V gene encodes CDR1 GTSNPN and CDR2 SVGIG (reference sequence). V lost 1 base and J 0 bases, leaving 7 bases between the germline ends. CDR3 loop: CAWSAGFSYEQYF. The DNA of the CDR3 is TGTGCCTGGAGTGCGGGTTTCTCCTACGAGCAGTACTTC.

The chain recombines TRBV5-6 with TRBJ1-3; a possible D gene is TRBD1 (5 bases). Germline CDR1 reads SGHDT; CDR2 reads YYEEEE. V lost 0 bases, J lost 2 bases, and 9 bases lay in between. This CDR3 has 15 residues. Here the CDR3 DNA reads TGTGCCAGCAGCTTGGCCCCGACAGCTGGAAACACCATATATTTT. This encodes CASSLAPTAGNTIYF.

The rearrangement links TRBV24-1 to TRBJ1-4; 9 bases are shared with TRBD1. Germline CDR1 is KGHDR and CDR2 is SFDVKD. The trim removed 4 bases at V and 7 bases at J, leaving 6 bases unmatched. This CDR3 comprises 15 residues. The CDR3 region is CATSESGTGTEKLFF. CDR3 coding DNA: TGTGCCACCAGTGAATCCGGGACAGGGACTGAAAAACTGTTTTTT.

The chain has TRBV9 and TRBJ2-3; D gene ambiguous. The CDR3 length is 13 residues. The germline V gene encodes CDR1 SGDLS and CDR2 YYNGEE. The V end lost 5 bases, the J end lost 0 bases, and 7 bases lay between the germline ends. CDR3 residues: CASSYTSTDTQYF. As DNA, the CDR3 is TGTGCCAGCAGTTATACTAGCACAGATACGCAGTATTTT.

This clone was seen once. This chain links TRBV6-1 with TRBJ1-3; tentative D call: TRBD1 (5 bases). Germline V CDR1 and CDR2: MNHNS, SASEGT. CDR3 length: 14 amino acids. The V gene lost 2 bases and the J gene lost 4 bases, with 9 bases spanning the gap. In DNA form, the CDR3 reads TGTGCCAGCAGTGAAAGGACACCCGGAAACACCATATATTTT. Translated, it gives CASSERTPGNTIYF.

V is TRBV5-1 and J is TRBJ1-6, with D maybe TRBD1 (5 bases). This CDR3 is built from 15 residues. The germline V gene encodes CDR1 SGHRS and CDR2 YFSETQ. Trimming pared 5 bases from V and 5 bases from J, leaving 14 bases between. CDR3 loop: CASRPGGLDNSPLHF. CDR3 coding DNA: TGCGCCAGCAGGCCGGGGGGACTCGATAATTCACCCCTCCACTTT. Combining the CDR3 with reference TRBV5-1 and TRBJ1-6 gives the whole variable domain KAGVTQTPRYLIKTRGQQVTLSCSPISGHRSVSWYQQTPGQGLQFLFEYFSETQRNKGNFPGRFSGRQFSNSRSEMNVSTLELGDSALYLCASRPGGLDNSPLHFGNGTRLTVT.

This clone was recorded a few times. The chain recombines TRBV7-9 with TRBJ2-1; 11 bases agree with TRBD1. Looked up from germline, CDR1 is SEHNR and CDR2 is FQNEAQ (reference sequence). There are 17 residues in the CDR3. The ends lost 5 bases at V and 7 bases at J; junction bases unmatched: 13. The CDR3 loop reads CASSPSIGQGARNEQFF. CDR3 bases: TGTGCCAGCAGCCCATCCATCGGACAGGGGGCGAGGAATGAGCAGTTCTTC.

The chain is built from TRBV7-2 and TRBJ1-3; tentatively, D is TRBD1 (6 bases). The V end lost 3 bases, the J end lost 4 bases, and 19 bases lay between the germline ends. The length of the CDR3 is 17 residues. Germline V gene lookup returns CDR1 SGHTA and CDR2 FQGNSA. The CDR3 DNA is TGTGCCAGCAGCTTTAGTACAGGGTCCAGTTCCGGAAACACCATATATTTT. It encodes CASSFSTGSSSGNTIYF.

The CDR3 nucleotides read TGCGCCAGCAGCTTGCAGGGACAGTTAAGGGGTGGTGAAAAACTGTTTTTT. As protein: CASSLQGQLRGGEKLFF. V and J are TRBV5-1 and TRBJ1-4; 7 bases agree with TRBD1. This CDR3 has 17 amino acids. Per germline, CDR1 SGHRS and CDR2 YFSETQ. V shed 1 base and J 7 bases; nucleotides not matched to a gene: 13. The full variable domain, rest sourced from reference TRBV5-1 and TRBJ1-4, is KAGVTQTPRYLIKTRGQQVTLSCSPISGHRSVSWYQQTPGQGLQFLFEYFSETQRNKGNFPGRFSGRQFSNSRSEMNVSTLELGDSALYLCASSLQGQLRGGEKLFFGSGTQLSVL.

For the CDR3, the DNA is TGTGCCAGCAGCTTAGAGTTGGGGGGAGGAGAGACCCAGTACTTC. Its protein is CASSLELGGGETQYF. This chain links TRBV11-2 with TRBJ2-5, with D maybe TRBD2 (6 bases). In germline, CDR1 is SGHAT, CDR2 FQNNGV. The CDR3 is 15 amino acids. Trimming took off 0 bases at V and 4 bases at J, with 12 bases between the two ends.

The chain uses TRBV29-1 and TRBJ1-5; 8 bases fit TRBD1. The CDR3 is 14 residues long. Germline trimming cut 4 bases from V and 4 bases from J; bases unmatched to any gene: 6. CDR1 is SQVTM and CDR2 is ANQGSEA in the germline V gene. Here the CDR3 DNA reads TGCAGCGTTGGGTCAGGGGGCAGGAATCAGCCCCAGCATTTT. As protein: CSVGSGGRNQPQHF.

The chain employs TRBV7-2 and TRBJ1-1; 8 bases are shared with TRBD1. Germline CDR1 is SGHTA and CDR2 is FQGNSA. CDR3 size: 15 residues. The junction had 4 bases not matched to a gene; V was cut back by 4 bases and J by 0 bases. The CDR3 spells CASSSPTGVNTEAFF. The CDR3 nucleotides are TGTGCCAGCAGCTCCCCGACAGGGGTGAACACTGAAGCTTTCTTT. The variable domain in full, completed from reference TRBV7-2 and TRBJ1-1, reads GAGVSQSPSNKVTEKGKDVELRCDPISGHTALYWYRQSLGQGLEFLIYFQGNSAPDKSGLPSDRFSAERTGGSVSTLTIQRTQQEDSAVYLCASSSPTGVNTEAFFGQGTRLTVV.

This chain joins TRBV10-2 and TRBJ1-1; D not certain. The CDR3 sequence is 14 residues long. The germline V and J ends were trimmed by 3 bases and 4 bases, with 12 bases remaining between them. Germline CDR1 is WSHSY and CDR2 is SAAADI. CDR3 residues: CASSDPRARTEAFF. CDR3 nucleotide sequence: TGCGCCAGCAGTGATCCTCGCGCGCGCACTGAAGCTTTCTTT.

The chain employs TRBV3-1 (or the pseudogene TRBV3-2) and TRBJ2-2; 7 nucleotides agree with TRBD2. The V gene's germline CDR1 is LGHDT and CDR2 YNNKEL (reference sequence). This CDR3 comprises 15 residues. Trimming took 1 base from V and 4 from J; bases not matched to a gene: 3. The CDR3 DNA reads TGTGCCAGCAGCCAAGTTTCGGGGGGCACCGGGGAGCTGTTTTTT. The encoded protein is CASSQVSGGTGELFF.